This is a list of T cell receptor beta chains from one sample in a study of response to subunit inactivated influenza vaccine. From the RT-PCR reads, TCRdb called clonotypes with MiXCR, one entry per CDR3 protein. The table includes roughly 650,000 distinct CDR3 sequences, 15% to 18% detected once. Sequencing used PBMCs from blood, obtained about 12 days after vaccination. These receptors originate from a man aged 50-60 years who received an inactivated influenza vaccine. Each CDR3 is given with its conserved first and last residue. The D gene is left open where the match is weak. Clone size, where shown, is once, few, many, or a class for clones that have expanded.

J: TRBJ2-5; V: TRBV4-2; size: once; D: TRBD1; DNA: TGTGCCAGCAGCCCCGGGACAGGGGAGCGCCAAGAGACCCAGTACTTC; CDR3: CASSPGTGERQETQYF
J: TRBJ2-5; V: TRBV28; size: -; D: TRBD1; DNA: TGTGCCAGCAGTTTATACGGTACAGGGGAGGAGACCCAGTACTTC; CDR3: CASSLYGTGEETQYF
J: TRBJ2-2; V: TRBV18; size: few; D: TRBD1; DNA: TGTGCCAGCTCCCGGACAGGGGGCGCGAACACCGGGGAGCTGTTTTTT; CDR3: CASSRTGGANTGELFF
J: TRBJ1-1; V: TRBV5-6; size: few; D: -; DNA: TGTGCCAGCAGCTTGTGGGGCCTCGGGCACACTGAAGCTTTCTTT; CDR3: CASSLWGLGHTEAFF
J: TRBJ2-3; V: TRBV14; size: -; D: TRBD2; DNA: TGTGCCAGCAGCCAAGATCTAGCGGGGGCTACGCAGTATTTT; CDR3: CASSQDLAGATQYF
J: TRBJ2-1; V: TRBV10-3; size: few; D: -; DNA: TGTGCCATCAGGGGAAGATACCTCGAGCAGTTCTTC; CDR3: CAIRGRYLEQFF
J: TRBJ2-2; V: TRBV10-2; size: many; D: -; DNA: TGCGCCAGCAGGACGGGGGCTACCGGGGAGCTGTTTTTT; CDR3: CASRTGATGELFF
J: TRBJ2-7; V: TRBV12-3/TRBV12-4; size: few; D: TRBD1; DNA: TGTGCCAGCAGTTGGACAGGACACATTAAGTACGAGCAGTACTTC; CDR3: CASSWTGHIKYEQYF
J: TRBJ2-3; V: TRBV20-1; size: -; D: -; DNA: TGCAGTGCTCGAGGGACACCTGGGACAGATACGCAGTATTTT; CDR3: CSARGTPGTDTQYF
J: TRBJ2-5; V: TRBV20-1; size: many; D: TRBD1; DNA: TGCAGTGCTAGCCCAAACAGGGGTGAGACCCAGTACTTC; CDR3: CSASPNRGETQYF
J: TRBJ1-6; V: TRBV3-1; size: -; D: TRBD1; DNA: TGTGCCAGCAGCCACTGGACAGGGGGCGATTCACCCCTCCACTTT; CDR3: CASSHWTGGDSPLHF
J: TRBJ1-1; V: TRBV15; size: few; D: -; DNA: TGTGCCACCAGCAGAGGTTTCAGGACCATGAACACTGAAGCTTTCTTT; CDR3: CATSRGFRTMNTEAFF
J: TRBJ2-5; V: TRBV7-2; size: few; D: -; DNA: TGTGCCAGCAGCCCCACTGTGGAGACCCAGTACTTC; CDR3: CASSPTVETQYF
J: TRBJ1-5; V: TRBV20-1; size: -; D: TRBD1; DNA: TGCAGTGCTAGAGTTCTGGGACAGGGGGTCAATCAGCCCCAGCATTTT; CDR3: CSARVLGQGVNQPQHF
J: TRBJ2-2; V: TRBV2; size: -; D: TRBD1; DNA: TGTGCCAGCAGTGACAGGGGGCTGACCGGGGAGCTGTTTTTT; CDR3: CASSDRGLTGELFF
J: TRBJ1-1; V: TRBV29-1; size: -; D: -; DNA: TGCAGCGTTCAGACACTAATGAACACTGAAGCTTTCTTT; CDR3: CSVQTLMNTEAFF
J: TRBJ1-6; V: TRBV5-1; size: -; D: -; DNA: TGCGCCAGCAGCTTGGCGACTCATTCACCCCTCCACTTT; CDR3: CASSLATHSPLHF